What follows are 25 T cell receptor beta chains derived from one specimen sequenced in a study of T cell responses to AZD1222 COVID-19 vaccine (dated by TCRdb to about 2021). The meaning of the sample's time point label: baseline before first vaccination. The library was produced with the immunoSEQ multiplex PCR assay. This is the immuneACCESS table as TCRdb keeps it, with only in-frame sequences that have V and J called. A part of the clones is gone; compared with another copy, unresolved V genes explain less than half, and the rest is unexplained. This sample has 90,000 to 110,000 clones in its table, and nearly 90% of those were observed once. The ten top clones hold under 20% of the sample. This material consisted of peripheral blood, taken on day 0 of AZD1222 vaccination. Receptor source: an adult in good health.

The J gene is TRBJ1-2, the V gene TRBV30, with TRBD1 identical over 7 bases. The V and J ends lost 2 bases and 4 bases, in that order; junction bases with no gene match: 10. Germline assignment: CDR1 GTSNPN and CDR2 SVGIG (reference sequence). The CDR3 has 15 amino acids. CDR3: CAWSQPGTATYGYTF. As DNA, the CDR3 is TGTGCCTGGAGTCAACCCGGGACAGCCACCTATGGCTACACCTTC.

This chain links TRBV2 with TRBJ2-3, with 7 nucleotides matching TRBD2. The CDR3 totals 15 residues. Germline V lookup: CDR1 SNHLY, CDR2 FYNNEI. The V gene end was trimmed by 7 bases and the J gene end by 2 bases; junction bases not matched to a gene: 9. The CDR3 sequence: CASIKELATTDTQYF. CDR3 coding DNA: TGTGCCAGCATAAAAGAACTAGCGACCACAGATACGCAGTATTTT.

The chain recombines TRBV30 with TRBJ1-1; tentatively, D is TRBD1 (5 bases). CDR1 is GTSNPN, CDR2 SVGIG, per germline (reference sequence). The germline V and J ends were trimmed by 3 bases and 4 bases, with 9 bases remaining between them. This CDR3 has 12 residues. CDR3 sequence: CAWSGTGTEAFF. CDR3 sequence (DNA): TGTGCCTGGAGCGGGACGGGCACTGAAGCTTTCTTT.

This clone was counted a few times. This chain links TRBV7-8 with TRBJ1-6, with 7 nucleotides matching TRBD1. CDR1 and CDR2 (germline): SGHVS, FQNEAQ. This CDR3 spans 15 amino acids. V trimming: 0 bases; J trimming: 5 bases; junction bases outside the gene matches: 1. The CDR3 sequence is CASSLAQGDNSPLHF. Written as DNA, the CDR3 is TGTGCCAGCAGCTTAGCTCAGGGGGATAATTCACCCCTCCACTTT.

The chain links TRBV6-6 to TRBJ1-2; D not resolved. V dropped 0 bases and J dropped 4 bases, with 6 bases sitting between them. Germline V gene lookup returns CDR1 MNHNY and CDR2 SVGAGI (reference sequence). The CDR3 sequence is 13 residues long. The chain's CDR3 is CASSYSISYGYTF. The CDR3 nucleotides are TGTGCCAGCAGTTACTCGATAAGCTATGGCTACACCTTC.

This chain connects TRBV14 to TRBJ2-2; 7 bases are shared with TRBD1. After removal of 2 bases from V and 2 bases from J, the junction contained 8 bases not matched to a gene. The germline V gene encodes CDR1 SGHDN and CDR2 FVKESK. The CDR3 loop spans 17 amino acids. The CDR3 coding sequence is TGTGCCAGCAGCCAACGTGCAGGGACAGTCAACACCGGGGAGCTGTTTTTT. Encoded protein: CASSQRAGTVNTGELFF.

The V gene is TRBV11-2, the J gene TRBJ1-2; 8 bases are shared with TRBD1. Looked up from germline, CDR1 is SGHAT and CDR2 is FQNNGV. The J segment lost 7 bases and the V segment lost 5 bases, leaving 15 bases of the junction unmatched. The CDR3 has 16 residues. Here the CDR3 DNA reads TGTGCCAGCAGCGCCTCCGACAGGGGACCTTTGGCTGGCTACACCTTC. Translating it yields CASSASDRGPLAGYTF.

V usage is TRBV7-2 and J usage is TRBJ1-1; no clear D. Germline lookup yields CDR1 SGHTA and CDR2 FQGNSA. The V gene lost 5 bases and the J gene lost 6 bases, with 16 bases spanning the gap. The CDR3 totals 14 residues. This chain's CDR3 is CASSHAVPEPEAFF. For the CDR3, the DNA is TGTGCCAGCAGCCACGCGGTCCCAGAGCCTGAAGCTTTCTTT.

The J gene is TRBJ2-3, the V gene TRBV3-1 (or the pseudogene TRBV3-2), with D unclear. The V gene's germline CDR1 is LGHDT and CDR2 YNNKEL (reference sequence). The CDR3 length is 12 residues. Trimming stripped 5 bases from V and 5 bases from J, with 8 bases between. This chain's CDR3 is CASSVARDTQYF. The CDR3 DNA reads TGTGCCAGCAGCGTCGCTAGAGATACGCAGTATTTT.

J is TRBJ1-2 and V is TRBV5-4, with TRBD1 matching over 8 bases. The V segment lost 4 bases and the J segment 4 bases; nucleotides outside the gene matches: 6. Germline V gene sequence: CDR1 SGHNT, CDR2 YYREEE (reference sequence). CDR3 length: 14 residues. CDR3 in DNA: TGTGCCAGCAGCCCCCGGACAGGGACCTATGGCTACACCTTC. This translates into CASSPRTGTYGYTF.

This rearrangement joins TRBV6-6 to TRBJ2-5, with D possibly being TRBD1 (6 bases). V lost 6 bases and J lost 1, with 15 bases in between. The CDR3 spans 15 residues. CDR1 is MNHNY and CDR2 is SVGAGI in the germline V gene (reference sequence). For the CDR3, the DNA is TGTGCCAGCAGACAACATACAGGGTTCCAAGAGACCCAGTACTTC. Translation gives CASRQHTGFQETQYF.

This chain links TRBV5-4 with TRBJ1-3, with 9 bases fitting TRBD1. CDR1 is SGHNT and CDR2 is YYREEE in the germline V gene (reference sequence). The CDR3 extends over 15 amino acids. The junction had 2 bases not matched to a gene; V was cut back by 0 bases and J by 4 bases. DNA for the CDR3: TGTGCCAGCAGCTTGGACAGGGGGCGCGGAAACACCATATATTTT. It translates to CASSLDRGRGNTIYF.

This clone was detected once. This chain links TRBV6-6 with TRBJ2-5; D not certain. CDR1 MNHNY and CDR2 SVGAGI come from the germline V gene (reference sequence). The V and J ends lost 6 bases and 7 bases respectively, with 15 bases between them. The CDR3 contains 13 residues. CDR3 nucleotide sequence: TGTGCCAGCAGGGTCCAGGAGCCTCGGACCCAGTACTTC. This gives the protein CASRVQEPRTQYF.

This clone has a single count. The chain carries TRBV7-2 and TRBJ1-5, with TRBD1 as a possible D gene (6 bases). In germline, CDR1 is SGHTA, CDR2 FQGNSA. The CDR3 is 15 amino acids. V lost 5 bases and J 2 bases, leaving 13 bases between the germline ends. CDR3 in DNA: TGTGCCAGCAGCCTATTTAAGGGGGGCAATCAGCCCCAGCATTTT. This gives the protein CASSLFKGGNQPQHF. The full variable domain, rest sourced from reference TRBV7-2 and TRBJ1-5, is GAGVSQSPSNKVTEKGKDVELRCDPISGHTALYWYRQSLGQGLEFLIYFQGNSAPDKSGLPSDRFSAERTGGSVSTLTIQRTQQEDSAVYLCASSLFKGGNQPQHFGDGTRLSIL.

The chain combines TRBV23-1 with TRBJ1-1; D is unclear. TRBV23-1 is sorted into the ORF group, with uncertain function. This CDR3 contains 13 residues. V was clipped by 7 bases and J by 1 base, with 10 bases between them. CDR3 in DNA: TGCGCCAGCACTGGTCGGGGGAACACTGAAGCTTTCTTT. It specifies CASTGRGNTEAFF.

The V and J genes are TRBV15 and TRBJ2-2; 7 nucleotides match TRBD2. The CDR3 is made up of 17 amino acids. Per the germline V gene, CDR1 is LNHNV and CDR2 is YYDKDF (reference sequence). J gave up 1 base and V 3 bases, and 8 bases lay outside the gene matches. CDR3 residues: CATSRFLGLGNTGELFF. In DNA form, the CDR3 reads TGTGCCACCAGCAGGTTTCTCGGACTAGGGAACACCGGGGAGCTGTTTTTT.

The chain employs TRBV18 and TRBJ2-7, with 10 nucleotides matching TRBD1. The trim removed 3 bases at V and 6 bases at J, leaving 5 bases unmatched. The germline V gene has CDR1 KGHSH and CDR2 LQKENI. The CDR3 covers 14 residues. The CDR3 DNA is TGTGCCAGCTCACCCGGGACAGGGGCGGGCGAGCAGTACTTC. This codes for CASSPGTGAGEQYF. The entire variable domain, with the rest obtained from reference TRBV18 and TRBJ2-7, is as follows: NAGVMQNPRHLVRRRGQEARLRCSPMKGHSHVYWYRQLPEEGLKFMVYLQKENIIDESGMPKERFSAEFPKEGPSILRIQQVVRGDSAAYFCASSPGTGAGEQYFGPGTRLTVT.

The chain links TRBV7-9 to TRBJ1-2; no firm D call. The CDR3 totals 14 residues. The germline gives CDR1 SEHNR, CDR2 FQNEAQ (reference sequence). Trimming took off 5 bases at V and 1 base at J, with 11 bases between the two ends. Here the CDR3 DNA reads TGTGCCAGCAGCCCGCGGGGAGGTAACTATGGCTACACCTTC. Translation gives CASSPRGGNYGYTF.

The chain is built from TRBV10-3 and TRBJ1-6; TRBD1 matches 10 bases. The V gene's germline CDR1 is ENHRY and CDR2 SYGVKD. Trimming at V came to 6 bases and at J to 14 bases, leaving 7 bases not matched to a gene. This CDR3 comprises 13 residues. This CDR3 reads CAISGQGVDALHF. The CDR3 nucleotides are TGTGCCATCAGCGGACAGGGGGTGGATGCCCTCCACTTT.

This chain uses TRBV5-1 with TRBJ1-4, with 8 bases matching TRBD1. CDR1 SGHRS and CDR2 YFSETQ come from the germline V gene. The CDR3 totals 18 residues. With V trimmed by 0 bases and J by 0 bases, 7 bases remained unmatched. DNA for the CDR3: TGCGCCAGCAGCTTGGCCGCAGGGGGCCTGGCAACTAATGAAAAACTGTTTTTT. Translating gives CASSLAAGGLATNEKLFF.

The V call is TRBV20-1, the J call TRBJ1-3, with D possibly matching TRBD1 (5 bases). Germline CDR1 reads DFQATT; CDR2 reads SNEGSKA (reference sequence). V was cut by 3 bases and J by 2 bases, with 14 bases left in between. The CDR3 totals 15 residues. CDR3 loop: CSASKGPRTGNTIYF. The CDR3, as DNA: TGCAGTGCTAGTAAGGGACCACGCACTGGAAACACCATATATTTT.

The chain has TRBV9 and TRBJ2-1, with TRBD1 as a possible D gene (5 bases). The CDR3 runs to 17 residues. The germline V and J ends were trimmed by 4 bases and 13 bases, with 30 bases remaining between them. The germline V gene encodes CDR1 SGDLS and CDR2 YYNGEE. For the CDR3, the DNA is TGTGCCAGCAGCTCAGCTCCAGGGTCGGATTACAACCTACGACAGTTCTTC. Translating gives CASSSAPGSDYNLRQFF.

V gene TRBV3-1 (or the pseudogene TRBV3-2) combines with J gene TRBJ2-7; a weak D match, TRBD2 (6 bases). Looked up from germline, CDR1 is LGHDT and CDR2 is YNNKEL (reference sequence). The length of the CDR3 is 12 residues. The germline V and J ends were trimmed by 8 bases and 7 bases, with 15 bases remaining between them. CDR3 region: CASGVGGSEQYF. CDR3 DNA: TGTGCCAGCGGCGTGGGAGGCTCTGAGCAGTACTTC.

This clone was found once. This chain connects TRBV18 to TRBJ1-4; D gene unclear. Trimming removed 2 bases at V and 5 bases at J, with 12 bases between. CDR1 and CDR2 (germline): KGHSH, LQKENI. The CDR3 has 15 amino acids. The CDR3 coding sequence is TGTGCCAGCTCACCATTGGCCAGGTACAATGAAAAACTGTTTTTT. This encodes CASSPLARYNEKLFF.

V is TRBV9 and J is TRBJ1-1; D gene ambiguous. Trimming left V 3 bases short and J 6 bases short, with 12 bases between. This CDR3 is built from 13 residues. The germline gives CDR1 SGDLS, CDR2 YYNGEE. The CDR3 DNA is TGTGCCAGCAGCGCTTCGTTTGGGTCTGAAGCTTTCTTT. The encoded protein is CASSASFGSEAFF. Variable domain in full (rest from reference TRBV9 and TRBJ1-1): DSGVTQTPKHLITATGQRVTLRCSPRSGDLSVYWYQQSLDQGLQFLIQYYNGEERAKGNILERFSAQQFPDLHSELNLSSLELGDSALYFCASSASFGSEAFFGQGTRLTVV.